This TCR beta chain was captured by sequencing in a study of T cells in Graves' hyperthyroidism and ophthalmopathy. The CDR3 regions of TCR beta were amplified from RNA transcripts. The HTBI primer set drove a first-round RT-PCR of the TCR CDR3. Each CDR3 protein gets one entry after TCRdb re-called the multiplex PCR reads with MiXCR. The sample includes 530,000 or so distinct CDR3 sequences, 15% to 20% of them seen just once. The sample holds a few counts of this clonotype. Per germline, CDR1 DFQATT and CDR2 SNEGSKA (reference sequence). Trimming removed 0 bases from V and 4 bases from J, with 15 bases in between. The CDR3 is made up of 15 amino acids.

The chain is built from TRBV20-1 and TRBJ1-1; possible D gene TRBD1, 6 bases. Sample: blood. The sequence came from a woman between 18 and 30 years old with Graves' ophthalmopathy. Here the CDR3 reads CSAREWGQGGTEAFF. CDR3 in DNA: TGCAGTGCTAGAGAATGGGGGCAGGGAGGCACTGAAGCTTTCTTT.